This T cell receptor beta chain was profiled in a study of T cells in Graves' hyperthyroidism and ophthalmopathy. Germline CDR1 reads MNHEY; CDR2 reads SVGEGT. The CDR3 is made up of 12 amino acids. With 6 bases removed from V and 2 bases from J, the gap between germline ends came to 7 bases. TCR beta CDR3 region amplification was performed from RNA transcripts. An initial round of RT-PCR targeting the TCR CDR3 relied on the HTBI primer set. TCRdb analysed the multiplex PCR reads with MiXCR anew, one entry per CDR3 protein. Of about 290,000 distinct CDR3 sequences listed, over 15% are singletons. This chain links TRBV6-2 or TRBV6-3 with TRBJ1-1; D unclear. Sequencing was carried out using blood. The receptor was isolated from a woman aged 55-75 years with Graves' ophthalmopathy. This CDR3 is CASSPSNTEAFF. The CDR3 DNA reads TGTGCCAGCAGCCCGTCTAACACTGAAGCTTTCTTT.